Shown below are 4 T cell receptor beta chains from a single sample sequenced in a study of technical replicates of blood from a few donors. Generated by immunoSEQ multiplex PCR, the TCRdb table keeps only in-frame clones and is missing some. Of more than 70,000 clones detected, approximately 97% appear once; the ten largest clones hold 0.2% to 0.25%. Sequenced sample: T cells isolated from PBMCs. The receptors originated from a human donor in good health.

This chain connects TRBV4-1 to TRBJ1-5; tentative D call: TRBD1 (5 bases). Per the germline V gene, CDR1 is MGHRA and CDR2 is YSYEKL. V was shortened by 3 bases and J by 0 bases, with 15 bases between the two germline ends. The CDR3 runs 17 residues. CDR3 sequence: CASSHVAGGVSNQPQHF. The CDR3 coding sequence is TGCGCCAGCAGCCATGTCGCGGGGGGAGTTAGCAATCAGCCCCAGCATTTT.

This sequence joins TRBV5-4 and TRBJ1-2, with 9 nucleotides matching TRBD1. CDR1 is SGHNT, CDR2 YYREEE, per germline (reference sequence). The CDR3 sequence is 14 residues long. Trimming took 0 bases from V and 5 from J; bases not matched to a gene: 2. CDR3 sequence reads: CASSLGGTGYGYTF. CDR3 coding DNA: TGTGCCAGCAGCTTGGGAGGGACAGGGTATGGCTACACCTTC.

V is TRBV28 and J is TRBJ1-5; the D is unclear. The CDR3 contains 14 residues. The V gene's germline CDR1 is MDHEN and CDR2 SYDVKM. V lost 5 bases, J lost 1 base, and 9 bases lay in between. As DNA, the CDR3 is TGTGCCAGCAGTAGCACGGGGAGCAATCAGCCCCAGCATTTT. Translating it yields CASSSTGSNQPQHF.

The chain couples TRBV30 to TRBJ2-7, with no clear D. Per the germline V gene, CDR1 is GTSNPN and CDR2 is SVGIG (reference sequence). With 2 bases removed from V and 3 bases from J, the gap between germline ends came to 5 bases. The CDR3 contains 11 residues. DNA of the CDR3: TGTGCCTGGAGTCACGGCTACGAGCAGTACTTC. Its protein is CAWSHGYEQYF.